This T cell receptor (beta chain) was identified during a study of shared clonotypes between healthy human individuals. Germline CDR1 reads SNHLY; CDR2 reads FYNNEI. CDR3 length: 14 amino acids. V gave up 4 bases and J gave up 4 bases, with 14 bases separating them. Regarding this clone: At the DNA level, this CDR3 is encoded by other sequences in the same sample as well.

The assay was immunoSEQ multiplex PCR, and TCRdb's table has in-frame clones only and misses some. The profile shows over a million clones, around 78% of them singletons. The genes are TRBV2 and TRBJ2-7; tentative D call: TRBD2 (6 bases). This sequence was found in a man between 18 and 35 years old in good health. Some clones in this sample may be carry-over from other donors' samples. Sequenced sample: memory CD4+ T cells from PBMCs. Documented subset: CD45RA-negative fraction. CDR3 region: CASSVIGTAYEQYF. CDR3 nucleotides: TGTGCCAGCAGTGTTATCGGGACTGCATACGAGCAGTACTTC.